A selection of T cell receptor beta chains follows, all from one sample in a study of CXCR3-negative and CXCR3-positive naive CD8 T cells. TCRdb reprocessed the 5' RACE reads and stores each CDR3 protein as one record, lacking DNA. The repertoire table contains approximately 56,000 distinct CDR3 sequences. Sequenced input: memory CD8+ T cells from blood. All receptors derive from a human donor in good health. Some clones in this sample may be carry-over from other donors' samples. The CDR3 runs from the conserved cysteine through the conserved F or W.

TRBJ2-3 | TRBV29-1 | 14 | CSVPGRVGTDTQYF
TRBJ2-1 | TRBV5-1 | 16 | CASSLSRRVIGNEQFF
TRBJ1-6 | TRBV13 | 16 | CASSLTGTGVSSPLHF
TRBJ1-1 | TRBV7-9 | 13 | CASSVDRAPEAFF
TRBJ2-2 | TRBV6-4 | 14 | CASSDNGNTGELFF
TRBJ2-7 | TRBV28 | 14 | CASSPPTGWYEQYF
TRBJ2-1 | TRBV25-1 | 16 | CASSDSGGSSYNEQFF
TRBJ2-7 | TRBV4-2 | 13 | CASSQDGLIEQYF
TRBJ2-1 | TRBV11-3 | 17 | CASRITSGGADLNEQFF
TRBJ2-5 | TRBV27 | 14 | CASSLKGPQETQYF
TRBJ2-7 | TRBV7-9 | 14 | CASSLVFPDHEQYF
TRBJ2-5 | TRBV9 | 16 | CASSEGWGQGQETQYF
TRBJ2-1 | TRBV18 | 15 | CASSGPGQSHNEQFF
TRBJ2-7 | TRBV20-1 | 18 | CSARGDGTSGASLYEQYF
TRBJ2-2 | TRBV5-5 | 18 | CASSLFDRGKEVTGELFF
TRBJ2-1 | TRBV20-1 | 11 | CSANGPSEQFF
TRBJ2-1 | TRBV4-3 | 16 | CASSHVAGSSYNEQFF
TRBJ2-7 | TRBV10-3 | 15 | CAISDPGISSYEQYF
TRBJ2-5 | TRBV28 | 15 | CASSLPYDRGGTQYF
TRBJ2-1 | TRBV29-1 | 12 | CSVERGHNEQFF
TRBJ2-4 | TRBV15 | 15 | CATSPDRGDWSIQYF
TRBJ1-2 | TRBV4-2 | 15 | CASSRGEDIPLGYTF
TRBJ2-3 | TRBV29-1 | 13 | CSVTEVTTNTQYF
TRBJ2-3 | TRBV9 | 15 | CASSVGTSGGDTQYF
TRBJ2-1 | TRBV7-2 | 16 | CASSLAGVIGHNEQFF
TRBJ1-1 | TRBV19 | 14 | CASSQQGAIAEAFF
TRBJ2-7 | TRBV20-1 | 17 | CSARASIAGTERYEQYF
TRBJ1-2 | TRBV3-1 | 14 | CASSQGAGNYGYTF
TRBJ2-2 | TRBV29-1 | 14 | CSVVGTGEAGELFF
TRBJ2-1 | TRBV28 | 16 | CASSPGLAGLYNEQFF
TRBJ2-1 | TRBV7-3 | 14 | CASSLTGGLNEQFF
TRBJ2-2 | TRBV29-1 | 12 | CSASGNTGELFF
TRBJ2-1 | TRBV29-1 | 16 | CSVESDRESSYNEQFF
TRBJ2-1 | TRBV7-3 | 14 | CASSLAGADNEQFF
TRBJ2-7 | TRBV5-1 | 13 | CASSWPDRDEQYF
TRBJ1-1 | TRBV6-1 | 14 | CASTGTGGYTEAFF
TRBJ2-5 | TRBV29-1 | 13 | CSVSPSGEETQYF
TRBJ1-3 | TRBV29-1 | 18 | CSVEETGQGLSRGNTIYF
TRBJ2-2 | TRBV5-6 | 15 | CASSLLGASTGELFF
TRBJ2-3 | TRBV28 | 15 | CASSLRGLGTDTQYF
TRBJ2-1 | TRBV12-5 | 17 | CASAEDSIVGAKHEQFF